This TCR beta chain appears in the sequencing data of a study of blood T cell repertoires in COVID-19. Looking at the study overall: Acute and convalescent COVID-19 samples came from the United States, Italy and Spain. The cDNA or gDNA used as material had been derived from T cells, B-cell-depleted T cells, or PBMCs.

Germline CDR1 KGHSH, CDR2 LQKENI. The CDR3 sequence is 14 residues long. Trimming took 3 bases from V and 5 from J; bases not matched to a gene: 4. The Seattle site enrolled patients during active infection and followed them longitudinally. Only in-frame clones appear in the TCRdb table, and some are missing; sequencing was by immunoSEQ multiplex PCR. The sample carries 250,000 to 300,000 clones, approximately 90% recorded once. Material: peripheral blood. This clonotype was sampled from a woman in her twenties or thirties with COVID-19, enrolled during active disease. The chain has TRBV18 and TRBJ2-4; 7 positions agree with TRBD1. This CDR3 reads CASSPLTGENIQYF. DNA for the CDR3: TGTGCCAGCTCACCCTTAACAGGGGAAAACATTCAGTACTTC.